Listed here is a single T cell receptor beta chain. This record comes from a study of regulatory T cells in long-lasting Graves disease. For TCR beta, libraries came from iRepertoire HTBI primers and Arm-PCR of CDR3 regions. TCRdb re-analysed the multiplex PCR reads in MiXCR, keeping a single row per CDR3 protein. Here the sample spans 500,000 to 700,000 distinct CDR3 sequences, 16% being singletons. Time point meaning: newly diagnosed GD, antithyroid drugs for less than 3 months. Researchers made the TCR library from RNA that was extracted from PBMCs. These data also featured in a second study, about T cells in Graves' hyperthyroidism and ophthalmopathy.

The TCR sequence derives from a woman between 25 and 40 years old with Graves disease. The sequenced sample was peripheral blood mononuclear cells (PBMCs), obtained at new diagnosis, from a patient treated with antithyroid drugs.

The CDR3 DNA is TGTGCCAGCAGCTCAAAGCCAGTCTCTGAAGCTTTCTTT. Amino acid sequence: CASSSKPVSEAFF. The chain is built from TRBV5-4 and TRBJ1-1; D unresolved. This CDR3 comprises 13 residues. V shed 3 bases and J shed 6 bases, with 12 bases lying between them. Germline assignment: CDR1 SGHNT and CDR2 YYREEE (reference sequence).